The present T cell receptor (beta chain) was sequenced within a study of a mutant IDH1 vaccine in newly diagnosed glioma. The time point here: week 11, during vaccination. The investigators gave 300 ug of mutant IDH1 20-mer peptide in each vaccine dose, together with topical imiquimod. Produced via immunoSEQ multiplex PCR; TCRdb's table is partial and in-frame only. The repertoire holds around 53,000 clones, with 91% as singletons. V lost 11 bases and J lost 0, with 17 bases in between. The germline gives CDR1 SGHVS, CDR2 FNYEAQ. This CDR3 is 15 amino acids long. About this clone: Its antigen is unknown.

This chain joins TRBV7-6 and TRBJ1-3; D remains unclear. The sample here was PBMCs, taken from a glioma patient whose treatment included an IDH1 peptide vaccine. This sequence originates from a middle-aged man with glioma. In nucleotides, the CDR3 is TGTGCCGCAAGTGCGGGCCAGAGCTCTGGAAACACCATATATTTT. Translated, it gives CAASAGQSSGNTIYF.